One sample yielded the 28 T cell receptor beta chains listed below, sequenced in a study of neoadjuvant nivolumab and ipilimumab in lung cancer. Profiled with immunoSEQ multiplex PCR; TCRdb holds only in-frame clones, not every one. The sample yields 20,000 to 25,000 clones, about four fifths seen once. Sequencing was performed on peripheral blood, taken before neoadjuvant nivolumab, alone or with ipilimumab. The receptors shown here come from an adult with non-small cell lung cancer.

The J gene is TRBJ2-1, the V gene TRBV7-6; 7 bases are a match to TRBD2. Germline V gene lookup returns CDR1 SGHVS and CDR2 FNYEAQ. V lost 6 bases, J lost 6 bases, and 17 bases stayed unmatched. This CDR3 region has 17 residues. The CDR3 DNA is TGTGCCAGCAGTAGGGGTATTAATCCGGGAGGCATCAATGAGCAGTTCTTC. It codes for CASSRGINPGGINEQFF.

The V gene is TRBV2, the J gene TRBJ2-1; D possibly corresponds to TRBD1 (5 bases). V was trimmed by 3 bases and J by 2 bases, leaving 5 bases between them. The CDR3 runs to 13 residues. Germline loops: CDR1 SNHLY, CDR2 FYNNEI. The CDR3 region is CASSEGPYNEQFF. The DNA for the CDR3 is TGTGCCAGCAGTGAGGGGCCCTACAATGAGCAGTTCTTC.

This clone occurred a few times. The CDR3 here is CSVERVSYETQYF. In DNA, the CDR3 is TGCAGCGTTGAACGGGTTAGCTACGAGACCCAGTACTTC. The chain is built from TRBV29-1 and TRBJ2-5, with unresolved D. The CDR3 sequence is 13 residues long. V lost 2 bases, J lost 5 bases, and 12 bases lay in between. Germline CDR1 SQVTM, CDR2 ANQGSEA.

This clone was recorded only once. A read error may produce the germline difference seen at one junction end. The chain employs TRBV6-5 and TRBJ1-3; TRBD1 might be the D (5 bases). Germline CDR1 and CDR2: MNHEY and SVGAGI. CDR3 length: 12 residues. CDR3 protein: CASSYSGGTPHF. For the CDR3, the DNA is TGTGCCAGCAGTTACTCCGGGGGGACCCCCCACTTT.

The chain joins TRBV6-5 to TRBJ2-7; tentatively, D is TRBD2 (6 bases). Germline CDR1 and CDR2: MNHEY and SVGAGI. The V gene lost 6 bases and the J gene lost 8 bases, with 20 bases spanning the gap. The CDR3 extends over 14 amino acids. This chain's CDR3 is CASSRTSTSNQQYF. In nucleotides, the CDR3 is TGTGCCAGCAGCCGAACCAGTACTAGCAACCAGCAGTACTTC.

This clone was picked up one time. The chain combines TRBV7-9 with TRBJ2-6, with D possibly being TRBD1 (6 bases). This CDR3 contains 17 residues. Trimming removed 5 bases from V and 0 bases from J, with 14 bases in between. CDR1 is SEHNR, CDR2 FQNEAQ, per germline (reference sequence). The DNA for the CDR3 is TGTGCCAGCAGCCCATACCGGGACACCTCTGGGGCCAACGTCCTGACTTTC. It yields the protein CASSPYRDTSGANVLTF.

The CDR3 coding sequence is TGTGCCAGCTCACCTGCCTCGAAGAGACCGCCGTTCGAAGAGACCCAGTACTTC. Amino acids: CASSPASKRPPFEETQYF. The rearrangement joins TRBV14 to TRBJ2-5; D remains ambiguous. V dropped 8 bases and J dropped 3 bases, with 28 bases sitting between them. The CDR3 loop spans 18 amino acids. Germline V gene sequence: CDR1 SGHDN, CDR2 FVKESK.

CDR3 amino acids: CASSSDSYEQYF. The CDR3 nucleotides read TGCGCCAGCAGTTCAGACTCATACGAGCAGTACTTC. V and J are TRBV10-1 and TRBJ2-7; D call uncertain. Germline V CDR1 and CDR2: WNHNN, SYGVQD (reference sequence). The length of the CDR3 is 12 residues. V lost 5 bases to trimming and J lost 4 bases, with 9 bases between them.

The chain joins TRBV5-1 to TRBJ2-1; unclear D gene. Per the germline V gene, CDR1 is SGHRS and CDR2 is YFSETQ. The CDR3 contains 14 residues. V was pared by 3 bases and J by 5 bases, with 12 bases between. This CDR3 is CASSSRQRHNEQFF. The CDR3 region has the DNA TGCGCCAGCAGCTCCAGGCAGAGGCACAATGAGCAGTTCTTC.

This clone was observed a few times. The DNA of the CDR3 is TGCGCCAGCAGACGAGACAGGGGTTTAGGCGGCTACACCTTC. This sequence encodes CASRRDRGLGGYTF. This chain uses TRBV10-2 with TRBJ1-2; the match to TRBD1 covers 8 bases. This CDR3 is 14 amino acids long. V trimming: 6 bases; J trimming: 8 bases; junction bases outside the gene matches: 11. Germline V gives CDR1 WSHSY, CDR2 SAAADI.

The chain carries TRBV15 and TRBJ2-3; D call uncertain. In germline, CDR1 is LNHNV, CDR2 YYDKDF (reference sequence). V was clipped by 5 bases and J by 8 bases, with 14 bases between them. The CDR3 spans 13 residues. CDR3 sequence (DNA): TGTGCCACCAGCGGTAGTGGGTGGGTTACGCAGTATTTT. Protein: CATSGSGWVTQYF. The whole variable domain, filled in from reference TRBV15 and TRBJ2-3, reads DAMVIQNPRYQVTQFGKPVTLSCSQTLNHNVMYWYQQKSSQAPKLLFHYYDKDFNNEADTPDNFQSRRPNTSFCFLDIRSPGLGDTAMYLCATSGSGWVTQYFGPGTRLTVL.

The rearrangement links TRBV18 to TRBJ2-1, with D uncertain. Per the germline V gene, CDR1 is KGHSH and CDR2 is LQKENI. The CDR3 has 15 residues. V lost 6 bases and J 4 bases, leaving 16 bases between the germline ends. The CDR3 protein is CASSPMGYNYNEQFF. DNA of the CDR3: TGTGCCAGCTCCCCAATGGGCTACAATTACAATGAGCAGTTCTTC.

The chain uses TRBV28 and TRBJ2-7, with D perhaps TRBD1 or TRBD2 (5 bases each). This CDR3 region has 13 residues. V was pared by 8 bases and J by 0 bases, with 11 bases between. The germline gives CDR1 MDHEN, CDR2 SYDVKM. As DNA, the CDR3 is TGTGCCAGCTGGGGGAGTGACTCCTACGAGCAGTACTTC. Translated: CASWGSDSYEQYF.

V usage is TRBV18 and J usage is TRBJ1-3, with unresolved D. This CDR3 region has 14 residues. The germline V gene encodes CDR1 KGHSH and CDR2 LQKENI. V was clipped by 6 bases and J by 4 bases, with 13 bases between them. CDR3 coding DNA: TGTGCCAGCTCGGGATCCGGAATCGGAAACACCATATATTTT. As protein: CASSGSGIGNTIYF.

Written as DNA, the CDR3 is TGTGCCAGCAGCCATGGGCGGGAGCAGTACTTC. As protein: CASSHGREQYF. V is TRBV7-2 and J is TRBJ2-7; D not resolved. The CDR3 loop spans 11 amino acids. The V and J ends lost 5 bases and 7 bases respectively, with 9 bases between them. CDR1 SGHTA and CDR2 FQGNSA come from the germline V gene.

The V and J genes are TRBV2 and TRBJ2-1, with TRBD1 identical over 8 bases. Germline V gene sequence: CDR1 SNHLY, CDR2 FYNNEI. This CDR3 comprises 15 residues. With V trimmed by 6 bases and J by 0 bases, 4 bases remained unmatched. CDR3 protein: CASRGQVSSYNEQFF. The CDR3 DNA sequence: TGTGCCAGCAGGGGACAGGTTAGCTCCTACAATGAGCAGTTCTTC.

The chain carries TRBV4-3 and TRBJ2-2; weak D call: TRBD1 (5 bases). Germline-derived CDR1 and CDR2 are LGHNA and YSLEER. This CDR3 spans 16 amino acids. With 1 base removed from V and 0 bases from J, the gap between germline ends came to 9 bases. CDR3 coding DNA: TGCGCCAGCAGCCAAGGGTGGGGCGCGAACACCGGGGAGCTGTTTTTT. Its translation: CASSQGWGANTGELFF.

This CDR3 reads CASSPQSVTYEQYF. The CDR3 DNA follows: TGTGCCAGCAGCCCACAGAGTGTCACCTACGAGCAGTACTTC. The rearrangement links TRBV9 to TRBJ2-7; no definite D call. CDR3 length: 14 amino acids. Between the trimmed V and J ends, which lost 4 bases and 2 bases, there was a span of 13 bases. CDR1 and CDR2 from the germline V gene are SGDLS and YYNGEE.

This rearrangement joins TRBV14 to TRBJ1-4, with a tentative D call TRBD1 (5 bases). From germline, CDR1 is SGHDN and CDR2 FVKESK. The CDR3 loop spans 13 amino acids. Deletions cut 4 bases from V and 14 bases from J, with 17 bases between. As DNA, the CDR3 is TGTGCCAGCAGCCTTTTATGGGGCGTGGGCCTGTTTTTT. Translating gives CASSLLWGVGLFF.

The rearrangement joins TRBV29-1 to TRBJ1-2; D is unresolved. Trimming pared 2 bases from V and 5 bases from J, leaving 15 bases between. The CDR3 consists of 14 residues. Germline values: CDR1 SQVTM, CDR2 ANQGSEA. The CDR3 spells CSVEYERRVYGYTF. DNA of the CDR3: TGCAGCGTTGAATACGAACGAAGGGTTTATGGCTACACCTTC.

J is TRBJ2-5 and V is TRBV5-1; TRBD2 matches at 15 bases. V lost 4 bases and J lost 5; bases outside the gene matches: 15. This CDR3 has 19 residues. CDR1 and CDR2 (germline): SGHRS, YFSETQ. The CDR3 protein is CASSASGLAGGTFGETQYF. The CDR3 DNA reads as TGCGCCAGCAGCGCATCCGGACTAGCGGGAGGGACGTTCGGGGAGACCCAGTACTTC.

The rearrangement uses TRBV11-2 and TRBJ2-7; weak D call: TRBD2 (5 bases). Germline assignment: CDR1 SGHAT and CDR2 FQNNGV. V dropped 4 bases and J dropped 2 bases, with 12 bases sitting between them. The CDR3 extends over 14 amino acids. The DNA for the CDR3 is TGTGCCAGCAGCTCGATCCGGGGTACCTACGAGCAGTACTTC. This sequence encodes CASSSIRGTYEQYF.

This chain uses TRBV5-1 with TRBJ2-5, with unresolved D. CDR3 length: 13 amino acids. With 2 bases removed from V and 5 bases from J, the gap between germline ends came to 10 bases. Looked up from germline, CDR1 is SGHRS and CDR2 is YFSETQ. CDR3 DNA sequence: TGCGCCAGCAGCTTAGTGGCCGGCGAGACCCAGTACTTC. This translates into CASSLVAGETQYF.

The J gene is TRBJ2-4, the V gene TRBV6-1, with D possibly called TRBD1 or TRBD2 (5 bases each). The CDR3 is 11 residues long. V lost 10 bases to trimming and J lost 7 bases, with 11 bases between them. The germline gives CDR1 MNHNS, CDR2 SASEGT. The CDR3 nucleotides are TGTGCCACCCGCAGGGACAACATTCAGTACTTC. This translates into CATRRDNIQYF.

This rearrangement joins TRBV7-8 to TRBJ1-1; possible D gene TRBD1, 6 bases. The CDR3 totals 12 residues. V dropped 3 bases and J dropped 10 bases, with 12 bases sitting between them. Germline V gene data show CDR1 as SGHVS and CDR2 as FQNEAQ. CDR3 sequence: CASSLGGGGAFF. CDR3 nucleotides: TGTGCCAGCAGCTTGGGAGGGGGGGGAGCTTTCTTT.

The chain uses TRBV7-9 and TRBJ1-1; D gene ambiguous. This CDR3 is 14 amino acids long. The germline CDR1 and CDR2 sequences are SEHNR and FQNEAQ (reference sequence). Trimming took off 2 bases at V and 1 base at J, with 8 bases between the two ends. The DNA for the CDR3 is TGTGCCAGCAGCTTACAAGGTTCGAACACTGAAGCTTTCTTT. This gives the protein CASSLQGSNTEAFF. The complete variable domain, with remaining parts taken from reference TRBV7-9 and TRBJ1-1, reads DTGVSQNPRHKITKRGQNVTFRCDPISEHNRLYWYRQTLGQGPEFLTYFQNEAQLEKSRLLSDRFSAERPKGSFSTLEIQRTEQGDSAMYLCASSLQGSNTEAFFGQGTRLTVV.

V usage is TRBV7-2 and J usage is TRBJ2-3; possibly TRBD1 for D (6 bases). CDR1 and CDR2 from the germline V gene are SGHTA and FQGNSA. V was trimmed by 7 bases and J by 1 base, leaving 15 bases between them. This CDR3 is built from 15 residues. The DNA for the CDR3 is TGTGCCAGCACCGGACAGAGGGTTGGCACAGATACGCAGTATTTT. Its translation is CASTGQRVGTDTQYF. Variable domain in full (rest from reference TRBV7-2 and TRBJ2-3): GAGVSQSPSNKVTEKGKDVELRCDPISGHTALYWYRQSLGQGLEFLIYFQGNSAPDKSGLPSDRFSAERTGGSVSTLTIQRTQQEDSAVYLCASTGQRVGTDTQYFGPGTRLTVL.

J is TRBJ2-3 and V is TRBV5-1; TRBD2 matches 8 bases. The J segment lost 0 bases and the V segment lost 7 bases, leaving 7 bases of the junction unmatched. The CDR3 has 15 amino acids. Germline V gives CDR1 SGHRS, CDR2 YFSETQ. Here the CDR3 DNA reads TGCGCCAGCGGAACTAGCGGAGGGAGCACAGATACGCAGTATTTT. Its protein is CASGTSGGSTDTQYF.